One and the same sample provided the 31 T cell receptor beta chains below, sequenced in a study of lymphopenia after photon versus proton radiotherapy (dated by TCRdb to about 2019). Library preparation employed the immunoSEQ multiplex PCR assay. In TCRdb, the immuneACCESS table is reduced to in-frame sequences with V and J assigned. These tables do not hold every clone; where another copy was compared, an unresolved V gene accounts for under half, and the others remain unexplained. Across this sample there are more than 25,000 clones, with roughly 87% seen only once. The top ten hold less than 20% of the sample. The sequences come from peripheral blood, collected from a patient treated with photon-based radiotherapy. The receptor source for this set is a man aged 45-60 years with gastric cancer.

V gene TRBV5-4 combines with J gene TRBJ2-7; D remains unclear. V was cut by 4 bases and J by 2 bases, with 4 bases left in between. The CDR3 is made up of 11 amino acids. Germline CDR1 is SGHNT and CDR2 is YYREEE (reference sequence). CDR3 in amino acids: CASSLTYEQYF. In DNA, the CDR3 is TGTGCCAGCAGCCTTACCTACGAGCAGTACTTC.

This chain joins TRBV4-2 and TRBJ2-5; 8 nucleotides match TRBD2. Germline CDR1 LGHNA, CDR2 YNFKEQ. The CDR3 spans 15 residues. V shed 4 bases and J 1 base; nucleotides not matched to a gene: 5. The CDR3 reads CASSPSGGSQETQYF. Here the CDR3 DNA reads TGTGCCAGCAGCCCGAGCGGGGGATCCCAAGAGACCCAGTACTTC.

The chain recombines TRBV2 with TRBJ2-7; the D is unclear. This CDR3 is built from 11 residues. V lost 10 bases, J lost 1 base, and 8 bases lay in between. Germline values: CDR1 SNHLY, CDR2 FYNNEI. The CDR3 reads CATKSSYEQYV. The CDR3 bases are TGTGCCACCAAGAGTTCCTACGAGCAGTACGTC.

This chain uses TRBV6-1 with TRBJ1-5; D perhaps matches TRBD1 (5 bases). V dropped 2 bases and J dropped 5 bases, with 19 bases sitting between them. Germline V lookup: CDR1 MNHNS, CDR2 SASEGT. CDR3 length: 17 residues. The DNA of the CDR3 is TGTGCCAGCAGTGAACCCCCCCTACAGGTCCAATATCAGCCCCAGCATTTT. It translates to CASSEPPLQVQYQPQHF.

V gene TRBV10-2 combines with J gene TRBJ1-2; no definite D call. CDR3 length: 13 residues. Trimming took off 6 bases at V and 4 bases at J, with 12 bases between the two ends. From germline, CDR1 is WSHSY and CDR2 SAAADI. Here the CDR3 DNA reads TGCGCCAGCAGCCTTACTCCCCTCTATGGCTACACCTTC. This translates into CASSLTPLYGYTF.

This chain connects TRBV19 to TRBJ1-1; D call uncertain. This CDR3 has 14 residues. Germline CDR1 reads LNHDA; CDR2 reads SQIVND (reference sequence). Trimming removed 1 base from V and 1 base from J, with 7 bases in between. The CDR3 protein is CASSIGEKNTEAFF. The CDR3 bases are TGTGCCAGTAGTATAGGGGAGAAGAACACTGAAGCTTTCTTT. Complete variable domain (other parts from reference TRBV19 and TRBJ1-1): DGGITQSPKYLFRKEGQNVTLSCEQNLNHDAMYWYRQDPGQGLRLIYYSQIVNDFQKGDIAEGYSVSREKKESFPLTVTSAQKNPTAFYLCASSIGEKNTEAFFGQGTRLTVV.

The rearrangement links TRBV9 to TRBJ2-3; D gene ambiguous. The length of the CDR3 is 13 residues. Trimming pared 3 bases from V and 0 bases from J, leaving 5 bases between. Germline-derived CDR1 and CDR2 are SGDLS and YYNGEE. The CDR3 here is CASSETSTDTQYF. CDR3 DNA: TGTGCCAGCAGCGAAACAAGCACAGATACGCAGTATTTT.

This clone was seen a single time. CDR3 in DNA: TGTGCCAGCAGCTCCCAAGGAGCGGGGGGCTACAATGAGCAGTTCTTC. This encodes CASSSQGAGGYNEQFF. The rearrangement links TRBV7-3 to TRBJ2-1; 9 bases line up with TRBD2. The V gene end was trimmed by 4 bases and the J gene end by 3 bases; junction bases not matched to a gene: 7. The CDR3 runs 16 residues. Germline V lookup: CDR1 SGHTA, CDR2 FQGTGA.

The V call is TRBV18, the J call TRBJ2-3; D is perhaps TRBD2 (5 bases). Trimming removed 1 base at V and 1 base at J, with 6 bases between. This CDR3 spans 14 amino acids. Germline assignment: CDR1 KGHSH and CDR2 LQKENI. CDR3 region: CASSPLEGTDTQYF. The CDR3, as DNA: TGTGCCAGCTCACCACTGGAGGGCACAGATACGCAGTATTTT.

V is TRBV27 and J is TRBJ1-6; a possible D gene is TRBD1 (6 bases). The V end was cut by 2 bases, the J end by 4 bases, with 18 bases between. The CDR3 is 18 residues long. From germline, CDR1 is MNHEY and CDR2 SMNVEV (reference sequence). CDR3 amino acids: CASSLLVVGGLYNSPLHF. As DNA, the CDR3 is TGTGCCAGCAGTTTACTGGTCGTCGGGGGGCTTTATAATTCACCCCTCCACTTT.

The DNA of the CDR3 is TGTGCCAGCAGATTCATCGGACAGGGCGGCGATGGCTACACCTTC. It is translated as CASRFIGQGGDGYTF. The chain combines TRBV28 with TRBJ1-2; TRBD1 agrees at 8 bases. V trimming: 6 bases; J trimming: 6 bases; junction bases outside the gene matches: 12. Germline assignment: CDR1 MDHEN and CDR2 SYDVKM. This CDR3 is 15 amino acids long.

V gene TRBV2 combines with J gene TRBJ1-2; tentatively, D is TRBD1 (6 bases). V lost 9 bases and J lost 0, with 11 bases in between. Germline V CDR1 and CDR2: SNHLY, FYNNEI. CDR3 size: 13 residues. CDR3 nucleotide sequence: TGTGCCAGTAACAGGGCCACTAACTATGGCTACACCTTC. Protein: CASNRATNYGYTF.

The chain links TRBV7-9 to TRBJ2-7, with TRBD1 matching over 11 bases. This CDR3 comprises 16 residues. Germline assignment: CDR1 SEHNR and CDR2 FQNEAQ (reference sequence). With 5 bases clipped from V and 1 base from J, the junction kept 7 bases outside the gene matches. DNA of the CDR3: TGTGCCAGCAGCCGGGGGACAGGGGGAGTATCCTACGAGCAGTACGTC. Residues: CASSRGTGGVSYEQYV.

This clone is a singleton in its sample. The chain combines TRBV11-2 with TRBJ2-3; D remains ambiguous. Deletions cut 5 bases from V and 2 bases from J, with 8 bases between. CDR3 length equals 13 residues. CDR1 and CDR2 (germline): SGHAT, FQNNGV. The CDR3 protein is CASSRDHTDTQYF. As DNA, the CDR3 is TGTGCCAGCAGCCGAGACCACACAGATACGCAGTATTTT.

The chain carries TRBV18 and TRBJ2-7, with 10 bases lining up with TRBD1. The germline V gene has CDR1 KGHSH and CDR2 LQKENI. This CDR3 has 14 amino acids. The V gene end was trimmed by 6 bases and the J gene end by 3 bases; junction bases not matched to a gene: 5. The CDR3 DNA sequence: TGTGCCAGCTCTCCCGGACAGGGGGTCTACGAGCAGTACGTC. Translating it yields CASSPGQGVYEQYV.

The sample holds one count of this clone. V gene TRBV5-1 combines with J gene TRBJ1-2; 8 bases match TRBD1. The CDR3 totals 15 residues. Germline trimming cut 5 bases from V and 8 bases from J; bases unmatched to any gene: 14. The germline V gene has CDR1 SGHRS and CDR2 YFSETQ. For the CDR3, the DNA is TGCGCCAGCAGTAACTCAGGGGGCGAGTCATCAGGCTACACCTTC. The encoded protein is CASSNSGGESSGYTF.

V usage is TRBV5-4 and J usage is TRBJ2-1; maybe TRBD2 (5 bases). V lost 0 bases and J 13 bases, leaving 8 bases between the germline ends. This CDR3 is built from 11 residues. Germline V CDR1 and CDR2: SGHNT, YYREEE (reference sequence). CDR3 in amino acids: CASSLGGSQFF. In nucleotides, the CDR3 is TGTGCCAGCAGCTTGGGAGGGAGTCAGTTCTTC.

The rearrangement joins TRBV7-2 to TRBJ2-2, with 10 bases fitting TRBD2. With V trimmed by 2 bases and J by 5 bases, 11 bases remained unmatched. Germline loops: CDR1 SGHTA, CDR2 FQGNSA. This CDR3 has 18 residues. CDR3 sequence (DNA): TGTGCCAGCAGCTTATCTTCTAGCGGGGGTCTGCGTACCGGGGAGCTGTTTTTT. Amino acid sequence: CASSLSSSGGLRTGELFF.

CDR3 sequence (DNA): TGTGCCTGGGCGGGAGGAGATACGCAGTATTTT. Its protein product is CAWAGGDTQYF. The chain couples TRBV30 to TRBJ2-3, with 8 bases lining up with TRBD2. There are 11 residues in the CDR3. Losses at the gene ends were 5 bases for V and 5 bases for J; bases not matched to a gene: 0. Germline V lookup: CDR1 GTSNPN, CDR2 SVGIG (reference sequence).

The count of this clone is one. This chain links TRBV29-1 with TRBJ2-3, with D hard to call. The CDR3 extends over 12 amino acids. Germline-derived CDR1 and CDR2 are SQVTM and ANQGSEA. V gave up 4 bases and J gave up 7 bases, with 12 bases separating them. The CDR3 coding sequence is TGCAGCGTTGTGAGCTATGGCCATACGCAGTATTTT. It codes for CSVVSYGHTQYF.

V usage is TRBV5-4 and J usage is TRBJ2-1; TRBD2 agrees at 8 bases. The CDR3 runs to 15 residues. Unmatched junction bases numbered 11, after V lost 4 bases and J lost 8 bases. The germline gives CDR1 SGHNT, CDR2 YYREEE (reference sequence). As DNA, the CDR3 is TGTGCCAGCAGCCCCGATGGGACTAGAGAGGATGAGCAGTTCTTC. Translation: CASSPDGTREDEQFF.

A few counts support this clone. CDR3 in amino acids: CASSSPRYAQRGNQPQHF. CDR3 DNA: TGTGCCAGCAGCTCCCCTCGGTACGCACAGAGGGGCAATCAGCCCCAGCATTTT. The chain combines TRBV11-2 with TRBJ1-5; unclear D gene. Germline values: CDR1 SGHAT, CDR2 FQNNGV. The V and J ends lost 4 bases and 2 bases respectively, with 21 bases between them. CDR3 length: 18 residues.

This clone has more than one count but fewer than ten. V and J are TRBV2 and TRBJ2-3; possibly TRBD2 for D (6 bases). The CDR3 runs 14 residues. Trimming removed 4 bases from V and 1 base from J, with 9 bases in between. Germline CDR1 is SNHLY and CDR2 is FYNNEI. CDR3: CASSVSSGTDTQYF. In nucleotides, the CDR3 is TGTGCCAGCAGTGTTTCTAGCGGCACAGATACGCAGTATTTT.

This clone is termed medium-sized. The chain carries TRBV25-1 and TRBJ1-6; maybe TRBD1 (5 bases). CDR3 length equals 14 residues. Germline loops: CDR1 MGHDK, CDR2 SYGVNS. Trimming cost V 5 bases and J 5 bases, with 10 bases left between them. The DNA of the CDR3 is TGTGCCAGCAGTTGGGACCGGGATAATTCACCCCTCCACTTT. It specifies CASSWDRDNSPLHF.

CDR3 bases: TGTGCCAGCAGCTTCCCGGGACAGGGGGCAACCTACGAGCAGTACTTC. Amino acids: CASSFPGQGATYEQYF. The rearrangement links TRBV11-1 to TRBJ2-7; 12 bases are a match to TRBD1. J gave up 2 bases and V 3 bases, and 5 bases lay outside the gene matches. Germline lookup yields CDR1 SGHAT and CDR2 FQDESV (reference sequence). CDR3 length equals 16 residues. Using reference TRBV11-1 and TRBJ2-7 for the parts outside the CDR3, the full variable domain is EAEVAQSPRYKITEKSQAVAFWCDPISGHATLYWYRQILGQGPELLVQFQDESVVDDSQLPKDRFSAERLKGVDSTLKIQPAELGDSAMYLCASSFPGQGATYEQYFGPGTRLTVT.

This chain joins TRBV7-2 and TRBJ2-7; perhaps TRBD2 as D (6 bases). V was cut by 5 bases and J by 1 base, with 15 bases left in between. Germline CDR1 and CDR2: SGHTA and FQGNSA. This CDR3 comprises 15 residues. Here the CDR3 reads CASSRRGAGSYEQYF. Here the CDR3 DNA reads TGTGCCAGCAGCCGCCGCGGGGCAGGGTCCTACGAGCAGTACTTC.

In its sample, this clone was seen once. The chain has TRBV10-2 and TRBJ2-5; D may correspond to TRBD1 or TRBD2 (5 bases each). Trimming stripped 0 bases from V and 11 bases from J, with 13 bases between. Germline V gene lookup returns CDR1 WSHSY and CDR2 SAAADI. This CDR3 is 13 amino acids long. The chain's CDR3 is CASSESLPGRQYF. CDR3 DNA: TGCGCCAGCAGTGAGTCCCTACCGGGACGGCAGTACTTC.

The chain couples TRBV30 to TRBJ2-2, with TRBD2 identical over 8 bases. CDR1 and CDR2 (germline): GTSNPN, SVGIG (reference sequence). V lost 0 bases and J lost 4; bases outside the gene matches: 1. The CDR3 is 14 amino acids. CDR3 in amino acids: CAWSVGGGTGELFF. For the CDR3, the DNA is TGTGCCTGGAGTGTCGGGGGGGGCACCGGGGAGCTGTTTTTT. Together with reference TRBV30 and TRBJ2-2, the CDR3 gives the full variable domain: SQTIHQWPATLVQPVGSPLSLECTVEGTSNPNLYWYRQAAGRGLQLLFYSVGIGQISSEVPQNLSASRPQDRQFILSSKKLLLSDSGFYLCAWSVGGGTGELFFGEGSRLTVL.

This sequence joins TRBV14 and TRBJ1-6, with D unclear. Germline V gene lookup returns CDR1 SGHDN and CDR2 FVKESK. The CDR3 spans 13 residues. V was pared by 1 base and J by 7 bases, with 5 bases between. The CDR3: CASSQAANSPLHF. The CDR3 DNA reads as TGTGCCAGCAGCCAAGCTGCGAATTCACCCCTCCACTTT. Together with reference TRBV14 and TRBJ1-6, the CDR3 gives the full variable domain: EAGVTQFPSHSVIEKGQTVTLRCDPISGHDNLYWYRRVMGKEIKFLLHFVKESKQDESGMPNNRFLAERTGGTYSTLKVQPAELEDSGVYFCASSQAANSPLHFGNGTRLTVT.

The rearrangement joins TRBV27 to TRBJ2-7; TRBD1 aligns across 9 bases. The CDR3 covers 15 residues. CDR1 and CDR2 (germline): MNHEY, SMNVEV (reference sequence). Losses at the gene ends were 5 bases for V and 12 bases for J; bases not matched to a gene: 17. CDR3 DNA: TGTGCCAGCAGTCCCTTGGGGACAGGGTCCCATAGAGTGTACTTC. It yields the protein CASSPLGTGSHRVYF.

The V gene is TRBV4-1, the J gene TRBJ2-3; TRBD2 might be the D (6 bases). The length of the CDR3 is 13 residues. The V gene's germline CDR1 is MGHRA and CDR2 YSYEKL. V was shortened by 4 bases and J by 1 base, with 6 bases between the two germline ends. The CDR3: CASSRGGTDTQYF. CDR3 sequence (DNA): TGCGCCAGCAGCCGCGGGGGCACAGATACGCAGTATTTT.